Each of the 3 T cell receptor beta chains below was sequenced from the same sample in a study. TCRdb analysed the 5' RACE reads with MiXCR anew, one entry per CDR3 protein. The table records approximately 42,000 distinct CDR3 sequences, roughly 29% of them present only once. Sequencing used memory CD4+ T cells sorted from a lymph node. Sample subset: memory CD4+ T cells, CD4+CD45RO+CD25-. Receptors originate from a female donor with breast cancer.

V and J are TRBV27 and TRBJ2-5; D possibly uses TRBD1 or TRBD2 (6 bases each). From germline, CDR1 is MNHEY and CDR2 SMNVEV (reference sequence). The length of the CDR3 is 13 residues. V lost 2 bases and J lost 5, with 9 bases in between. The DNA of the CDR3 is TGTGCCAGCAGTTTAGGGGGGCGGGAGACCCAGTACTTC. Its translation is CASSLGGRETQYF.

V usage is TRBV6-1 and J usage is TRBJ1-1, with 7 positions matching TRBD1. V lost 1 base, J lost 4 bases, and 6 bases stayed unmatched. The CDR3 is 15 residues long. Germline V CDR1 and CDR2: MNHNS, SASEGT. CDR3 protein: CASSEETGYGTEAFF. The CDR3 DNA reads TGTGCCAGCAGTGAAGAGACAGGGTATGGCACTGAAGCTTTCTTT.

The chain combines TRBV20-1 with TRBJ2-3; 9 bases are shared with TRBD1. This CDR3 region has 15 residues. V trimming: 6 bases; J trimming: 5 bases; junction bases outside the gene matches: 12. CDR1 and CDR2 from the germline V gene are DFQATT and SNEGSKA (reference sequence). CDR3 region: CSAPKRDRAGDTQYF. CDR3 bases: TGCAGTGCACCCAAGCGGGACAGGGCTGGAGATACGCAGTATTTT.